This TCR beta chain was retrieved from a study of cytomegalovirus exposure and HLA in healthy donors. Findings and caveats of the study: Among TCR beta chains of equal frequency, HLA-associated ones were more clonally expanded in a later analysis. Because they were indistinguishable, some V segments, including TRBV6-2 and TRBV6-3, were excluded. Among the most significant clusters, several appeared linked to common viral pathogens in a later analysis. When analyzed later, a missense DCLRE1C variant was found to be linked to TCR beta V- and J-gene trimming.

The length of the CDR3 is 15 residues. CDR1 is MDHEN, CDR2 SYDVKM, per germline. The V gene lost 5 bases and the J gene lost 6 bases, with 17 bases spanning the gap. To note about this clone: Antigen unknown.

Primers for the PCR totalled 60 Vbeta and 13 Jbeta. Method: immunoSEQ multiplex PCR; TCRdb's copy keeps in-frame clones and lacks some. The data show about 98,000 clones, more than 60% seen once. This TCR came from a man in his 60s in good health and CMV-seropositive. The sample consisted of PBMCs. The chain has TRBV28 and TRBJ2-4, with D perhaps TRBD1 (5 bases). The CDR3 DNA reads TGTGCCAGCAGTCCCTCAGGGTGGCAGGTAAACATTCAGTACTTC. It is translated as CASSPSGWQVNIQYF.